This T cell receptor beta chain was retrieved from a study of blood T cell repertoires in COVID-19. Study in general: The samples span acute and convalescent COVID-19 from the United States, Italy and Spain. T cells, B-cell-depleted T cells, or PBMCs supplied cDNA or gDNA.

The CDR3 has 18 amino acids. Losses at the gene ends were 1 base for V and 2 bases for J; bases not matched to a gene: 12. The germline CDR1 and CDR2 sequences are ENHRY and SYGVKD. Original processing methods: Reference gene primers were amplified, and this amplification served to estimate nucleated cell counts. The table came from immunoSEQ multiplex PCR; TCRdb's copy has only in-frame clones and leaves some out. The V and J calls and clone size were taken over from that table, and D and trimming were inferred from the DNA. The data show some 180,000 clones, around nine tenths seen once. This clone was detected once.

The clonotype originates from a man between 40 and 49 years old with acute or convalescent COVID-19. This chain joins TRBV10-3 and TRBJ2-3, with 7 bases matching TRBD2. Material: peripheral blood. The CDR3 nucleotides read TGTGCCATCAGTGAGTTTCTCCAGCTAGCGGCTCCCACAGATACGCAGTATTTT. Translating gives CAISEFLQLAAPTDTQYF.